This TCR beta chain is from a study of monozygotic twins with inflammatory bowel disease. After re-calling the 5' RACE reads, TCRdb lists one entry per CDR3 protein, DNA absent. The sample has 300,000 to 400,000 distinct CDR3 sequences. Germline CDR1 and CDR2: SQVTM and ANQGSEA. CDR3 length: 13 residues. Sequencing input: blood. The receptor was isolated from a human donor with ulcerative colitis or Crohn's disease, or a healthy co-twin of an affected twin (not recorded which). The rearrangement uses TRBV29-1 and TRBJ2-7. CDR3: CSVGKGDSYEQYF.